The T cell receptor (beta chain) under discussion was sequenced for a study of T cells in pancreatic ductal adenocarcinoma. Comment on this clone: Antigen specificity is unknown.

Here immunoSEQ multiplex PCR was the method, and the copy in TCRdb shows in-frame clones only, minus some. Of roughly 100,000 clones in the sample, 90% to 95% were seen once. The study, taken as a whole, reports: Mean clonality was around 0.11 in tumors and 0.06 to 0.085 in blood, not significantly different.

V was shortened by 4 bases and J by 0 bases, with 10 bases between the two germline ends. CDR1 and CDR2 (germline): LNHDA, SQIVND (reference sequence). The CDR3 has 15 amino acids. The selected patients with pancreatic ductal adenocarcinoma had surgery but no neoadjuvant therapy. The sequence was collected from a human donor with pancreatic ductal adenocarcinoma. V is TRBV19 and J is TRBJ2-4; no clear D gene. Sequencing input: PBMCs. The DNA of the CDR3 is TGTGCCAGTAGTACTCCCCGACTAGCCAAAAACATTCAGTACTTC. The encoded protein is CASSTPRLAKNIQYF.